This paragraph covers one TCR beta chain sequence. Its antigen is still unknown. Lacking the conserved final phenylalanine or tryptophan, this CDR3 likely reflects a read error. The protocol used for the library was multiplex PCR. This sample was sequenced with an Illumina HiSeq 2500. Following protocols modified from ARM-PCR, the researchers constructed TCRbeta libraries through three rounds of nested PCR with primers (Table S4). Before sequencing, PCR products in the 200-500 bp range were cut out of the gel and cleaned up using the QIAquick gel extraction kit. On the study's bioinformatics: Reads were cleaned with Trimmomatic, merged with FLASH into complete CDR3 sequences, and assigned to V(D)J germline segments with MiTCR. Clonal diversity was calculated as the inverse Simpson's index using VDJtools. In-frame sequences without a premature stop codon were defined as productive reads. Using fastp at Q25 and MiXCR, TCRdb reprocessed the public reads and kept productive beta chains. Identical CDR3 proteins give one entry, which carries the most common genes and DNA. The V and J calls were not made by the authors but by TCRdb's processing. The sample profile shows approximately 100,000 distinct CDR3 sequences; approximately 60% of them were found once. The biggest ten clones account for around 20% of the sample.

Bulk unsorted tissue served as the source for RNA extraction, and RNA quality was assessed using a NanoDrop ND-1000 and an Agilent 2100. Distant non-tumor tissue taken more than 3 cm from the tumor edge was used as the normal lung sample. Donors were newly diagnosed lung cancer patients admitted for thoracic surgery in China between August and November 2014, without prior chemotherapy. The study excluded patients who had received radiotherapy or chemotherapy before or who had another cancer at the same time. Surgical tissue pieces of roughly 1-2.1 cm3 were preserved in RNAlater solution and stored at -80 °C until use. This sample stems from a study of tumor and adjacent non-tumor tissue in lung cancer (dated by TCRdb to 2016 to 2019). In the study overall: The cohort included around twelve adenocarcinoma, a couple of squamous cell carcinoma and 1 small cell lung cancer patients. The roughly 15 patients were aged about 31 to 80 years, included 10 men and 5 women, and had TNM stage I to III disease. Sequencing produced more than 100,000,000 productive TCRbeta reads in total, an average of approximately 4.5 million reads per sample. The study compared bulk TCRbeta repertoires from lung tumor tissue and matched distant non-tumor lung tissue of roughly 14 lung cancer patients. TCRbeta CDR3 sequencing was performed on a few dozen paired specimens, with one tumor sample and one normal lung sample collected per patient.

Beyond this particular receptor, the publication reports: A significantly larger cumulative share of the repertoire was made up by the top 100 clones in normal lung than in tumor tissue. The sequencing platform is not named in the methods, and unique molecular identifiers are not mentioned. Tumor tissue showed significantly greater TCR diversity (inverse Simpson) than normal lung tissue (roughly 390 vs 170, P = 0.0075, Mann-Whitney U test). Younger patients had significantly higher TCR diversity, and higher tumor TCR diversity was associated with shorter overall and disease-free survival. Only about 15 patients were included in the cohort, and the need for larger samples and more detailed clinical data was noted by the authors. Because peripheral blood was not sequenced, the blood TCRbeta repertoires of the lung cancer patients in the study went unexamined.

Both ends counted, the CDR3 spans 15 residues. Only the CDR3 DNA is retained, 45 bases long and in frame from the first base. From a lookup of the germline V gene, CDR1 and CDR2 are MNHEY and SVGAGI. Rearrangement joined TRBV6-5 to TRBJ2-3; TRBD2 is a weak D gene call, 5 bases matching. This receptor was identified in a man under 40 with non-small cell lung cancer. Sequenced input: distant non-tumor lung tissue. The base sequence is TGTGCTTCCACCCCTTGGTCGGGGAGCACAGATACGCAGTATCTT. Translated, it gives CASTPWSGSTDTQYL.